The entry below gives a single TCR beta chain sequence along with its context. This clonotype came up many times. It has no known antigen specificity. No base quality information exists; no much larger clone differs at one position. This specimen comes from a study of early T cells in non-severe SARS-CoV-2 infection (dated by TCRdb to about 2021). Some background on the complete study: Because TCR sequencing relied on bulk RNA taken from unsorted whole blood, pairing of alpha and beta chains was not possible. The full study reports these points: Matching against VDJdb was skewed toward anti-spike CD8 responses, likely underestimated virus-specific expansions, and missed private and CD4 specificities.

CDR1 and CDR2 were assigned from the germline V gene as SGDLS and YYNGEE. The germline V end is reduced by 0 bases and the J end by 1 base; junction bases left unmatched: 2. CDR3 length: 16 amino acids, cysteine to phenylalanine. The only DNA kept is the CDR3, 48 bases in frame from the first base. Library preparation employed 5' RACE. Sequencing was carried out with a NextSeq 500. Unique molecular identifiers were attached to individual cDNA molecules in the TCR library protocol so that sequencing error and PCR bias could be corrected. Both TCR alpha and beta chains were sequenced, and tight co-correlation was observed between alpha and beta sequence abundances in each sample. For the original study's pipeline: Decombinator V4 was used to perform V gene, J gene and CDR3 annotation of TCR sequences. TCRs were defined as expanded if a significant change between any two time points was detected under a Poisson model with p below 0.0001. TCR abundances were normalised to the total number of TCRs sequenced per sample and were expressed as counts per million. MAIT TCRs were defined by TRAV1-2 paired with TRAJ12, TRAJ20 or TRAJ33, and iNKT TCRs by TRAV10 paired with TRAJ18. A search of VDJdb, accessed on 1 November 2021, was run for TCRs annotated to CMV, EBV and SARS-CoV-2, with TCRs annotated for multiple antigens excluded. TCRdb's own reprocessing of the public reads used fastp at Q25 and MiXCR and kept productive beta chains. Identical CDR3 protein sequences are pooled into one entry, listed with their most common genes and DNA. Clone size and V and J calls follow TCRdb, not the original study. The sample has 81,000 or so distinct CDR3 sequences on record, approximately 12% of them singletons. Together, the top ten hold around 3.6% of the sample.

A case-control design nested within a healthcare worker cohort in London, UK, was used, with weekly nasopharyngeal swab PCR tests and blood sampling performed. Healthcare workers were recruited between 23 and 31 March 2020, during the week of the UK lockdown, and were followed weekly for up to roughly 15 weeks. The V and J genes are TRBV9 and TRBJ2-7; 12 middle bases align to TRBD2. Source material: whole blood. This TCR was sampled from an adult who was a healthcare worker with PCR-confirmed SARS-CoV-2 infection or an uninfected control (not recorded which). The base sequence is TGTGCCAGCAGCGTAGGACTAGCGGGAGCATCCTACGAGCAGTACTTC. Its protein is CASSVGLAGASYEQYF.